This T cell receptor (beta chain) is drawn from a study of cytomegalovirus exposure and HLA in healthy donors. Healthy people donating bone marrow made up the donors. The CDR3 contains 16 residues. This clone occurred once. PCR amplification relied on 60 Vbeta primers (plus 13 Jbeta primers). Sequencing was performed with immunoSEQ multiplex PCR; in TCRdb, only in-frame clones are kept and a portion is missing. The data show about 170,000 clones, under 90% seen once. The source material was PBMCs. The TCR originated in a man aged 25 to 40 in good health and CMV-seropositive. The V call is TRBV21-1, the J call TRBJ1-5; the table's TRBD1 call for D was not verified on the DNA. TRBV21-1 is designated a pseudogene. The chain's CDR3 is CASSKVPGLSNQPQHF. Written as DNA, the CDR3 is TGTGCCAGCAGCAAAGTGCCAGGGCTAAGCAATCAGCCCCAGCATTTT.